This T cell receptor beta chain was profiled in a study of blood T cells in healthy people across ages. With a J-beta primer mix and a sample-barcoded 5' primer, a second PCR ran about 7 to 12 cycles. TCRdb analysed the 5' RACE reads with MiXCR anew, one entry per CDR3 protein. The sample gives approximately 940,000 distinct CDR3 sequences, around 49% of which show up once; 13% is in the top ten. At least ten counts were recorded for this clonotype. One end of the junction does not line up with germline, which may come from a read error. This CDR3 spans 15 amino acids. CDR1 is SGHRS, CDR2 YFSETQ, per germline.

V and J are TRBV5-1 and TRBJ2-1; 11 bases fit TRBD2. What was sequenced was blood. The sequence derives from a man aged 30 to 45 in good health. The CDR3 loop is CASSLTSGSYNEQFF. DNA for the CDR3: TGTGCCAGCAGTCTTACTAGCGGGAGTTACAATGAGCAGTTCTTC.